These T cell receptor beta chains were read from a single sample in a study of T-cell reconstitution after alpha-beta-depleted transplantation in children. One entry per CDR3 protein, called by TCRdb with MiXCR from the PCR reads. The sample lists around 500,000 distinct CDR3 sequences, 23% seen once, with roughly 14% in the top ten. This sample comprised PBMCs, mostly from graft donor cells, obtained 360 days after TCRalphabeta/CD19-depleted stem cell transplant. The source of these receptors is a boy younger than two who had a stem cell transplant for acute myeloid leukemia, so the T cells may come from the graft donor. Both conserved end residues are part of each CDR3. The D gene is left open where the match is weak. Only some rows state a clone size, as once, few, many or a class for expanded clones.

j_call clone_size v_call d_call cdr3_nt cdr3_aa
TRBJ2-7 few TRBV20-1 TRBD1 TGCAGTGCCGAACCCGTCGGGACAGGGGGATCCGAGCAGTACTTC CSAEPVGTGGSEQYF
TRBJ2-1 - TRBV6-2/TRBV6-3 - TGTGCCAGCAGTTCGGGACTTCCCTCCTCCTACAATGAGCAGTTCTTC CASSSGLPSSYNEQFF
TRBJ2-3 few TRBV12-3/TRBV12-4 TRBD2 TGTGCCAGCAGTTTACAGCGGGGGGGCCGGGGTACGCAGTATTTT CASSLQRGGRGTQYF
TRBJ2-2 many TRBV2 TRBD2 TGTGCCAGCAGTCCGGGAGGGGACACCGGGGAGCTGTTTTTT CASSPGGDTGELFF
TRBJ2-1 - TRBV14 - TGTGCCAGCAGCCAAGCGACAGGCCTAAGCTCCTACAATGAGCAGTTCTTC CASSQATGLSSYNEQFF
TRBJ2-1 many TRBV12-3/TRBV12-4 TRBD1 TGTGCCAGCACCATAAGGGGGCAGGGCTACAATGAGCAGTTCTTC CASTIRGQGYNEQFF
TRBJ1-3 - TRBV5-1 - TGCGCCAGCAGCTTGGTGGGCCCCGGCTCTGGAAACACCATATATTTT CASSLVGPGSGNTIYF
TRBJ2-3 - TRBV29-1 - TGCAGCGCTGACCCGGATGGGAAGGAAGCAGATACGCAGTATTTT CSADPDGKEADTQYF
TRBJ2-5 - TRBV19 TRBD1 TGTGCCAGTAGTATATACAGGGGAGAGACCCAGTACTTC CASSIYRGETQYF
TRBJ2-5 few TRBV15 - TGTGCCACCAGCTGGGCTCCCCAAGAGACCCAGTACTTC CATSWAPQETQYF
TRBJ1-1 - TRBV7-3 TRBD1 TGTGCCAGCAGCAAGACAGGGCCGGGCGGTGAAGCTTTCTTT CASSKTGPGGEAFF
TRBJ1-1 - TRBV7-6 TRBD1 TGTGCCAGCAGCGTCGGTCCCACGTACGACAGGGGGGCGGCTGAAGCTTTCTTT CASSVGPTYDRGAAEAFF
TRBJ1-5 - TRBV20-1 - TGCAGTGCTAGCTTTTTGGTGGTAGGCAATCAGCCCCAGCATTTT CSASFLVVGNQPQHF
TRBJ2-7 few TRBV5-6 - TGTGCCAGCAGCTTGGTGTCAAGCAGGTCCTACGAGCAGTACTTC CASSLVSSRSYEQYF
TRBJ2-7 many TRBV7-9 - TGTGCCAGCAGCCCCCATTCTGGGTCCGAGCAGTACTTC CASSPHSGSEQYF
TRBJ2-3 - TRBV28 - TGTGCCAGCAGTTTAGTAACCAAGCAAATGGCGCAGTATTTT CASSLVTKQMAQYF
TRBJ2-5 - TRBV20-1 TRBD1 TGCTGCGCTAGAGATTTTGAGGACAGGGGACTGCAAGAGACCCAGTACTTC CCARDFEDRGLQETQYF
TRBJ2-3 few TRBV6-2/TRBV6-3 TRBD2 TGTGCCAGCAGTTTCCAACTAGCGGGGGAGAACACAGATACGCAGTATTTT CASSFQLAGENTDTQYF
TRBJ1-1 - TRBV6-1 - TGTGCCAGCAGCCCCCGCAGGGGCATGAACACTGAAGCTTTCTTT CASSPRRGMNTEAFF
TRBJ2-1 few TRBV20-1 TRBD2 TGCAGTGCTAGAGATCTACCGGGACTAGCATACGAGCAGTTCTTC CSARDLPGLAYEQFF
TRBJ2-5 - TRBV7-6 TRBD2 TGTGCCAGCAGTCCTAGCGGAAGGATGGAAGAGACCCAGTACTTC CASSPSGRMEETQYF
TRBJ2-3 many TRBV6-5 - TGTGCCAGCAGCCGGGGCTCCACGCCGCCGTATTTT CASSRGSTPPYF
TRBJ2-2 few TRBV7-2 TRBD2 TGTGCCAGCAGCTTGGGACTAGCAACCGGGGAGCTGTTTTTT CASSLGLATGELFF
TRBJ2-1 - TRBV27 - TGTGCCAGCAGTCCCGGGATTGTTGCGGAGCAGTTCTTC CASSPGIVAEQFF
TRBJ2-7 - TRBV20-1 - TGCAGTGCTAGAGTGGGGCGGGGGCTCTACGAGCAGTACTTC CSARVGRGLYEQYF
TRBJ2-3 many TRBV7-2 - TGTGCCAGCAGCTTAGGGGCAGGGTGGAGAACAGATACGCAGTATTTT CASSLGAGWRTDTQYF
TRBJ2-3 many TRBV6-2/TRBV6-3 - TGTGCCAGCCTATGGGGCAGCGGCACAGATACGCAGTATTTT CASLWGSGTDTQYF
TRBJ1-4 once TRBV19 TRBD1 TGTGCCAGTAGTTCCTCCGGGACAGGGGAAAGGGAAAAACTGTTTTTT CASSSSGTGEREKLFF
TRBJ2-2 - TRBV21-1 - TGTGCCAGCAGCCGCGGGACAGGGGATAAGGGGGAGCTGTTTTTT CASSRGTGDKGELFF
TRBJ2-6 many TRBV29-1 TRBD1 TGCAGCATACAGGGGTCTGGGGCCAACGTCCTGACTTTC CSIQGSGANVLTF
TRBJ1-1 many TRBV29-1 - TGCAGCGCCAAGGTTGGGGACACTGAAGCTTTCTTT CSAKVGDTEAFF
TRBJ1-2 many TRBV29-1 TRBD1 TGCAGCGTTCCTTTATCCGGGACAGCTTATGGCTACACCTTC CSVPLSGTAYGYTF
TRBJ2-1 - TRBV12-3/TRBV12-4 TRBD2 TGTGCCAGCAGTTTGAGTAGCGGGGGGGGGCTGTTGGGGAATGAGCAGTTCTTC CASSLSSGGGLLGNEQFF